The sequence of this TCR beta chain was determined in a study of post-analysis software for immune sequencing data (dated by TCRdb to about 2015). Concerning the study at large: Recorded disease courses included relapsing-remitting, secondary progressive and progressive-relapsing multiple sclerosis, with some patients lacking subtype annotation. Patient repertoires were compared against roughly 12 previously published healthy control repertoires from donors aged about 6 to 28 years. A subset of samples was prepared in parallel using single-end sample barcoding, then pooled and co-amplified after Illumina adapter ligation. General findings and caveats noted by the study authors: The control group was slightly older than the multiple sclerosis patient group. Significantly lower normalized Chao1 diversity was found in multiple sclerosis patients than in controls, suggesting substantial peripheral T-cell clonal expansion. Patients showed significantly higher frequencies than controls for a few TRBV segments, among them TRBV5-6, TRBV5-1 and TRBV20-1. Direct clustering with F measure showed strong co-clustering of samples prepared in the same batch, prompting a batch-effect correction.

TCR beta repertoires were profiled from peripheral blood of roughly 13 young patients with multiple sclerosis to demonstrate the VDJtools post-analysis software. The multiple sclerosis patients were children and adolescents between roughly 6 and 17 years of age. Receptor amplification or capture employed PCR. Instrument on record: Illumina HiSeq 2500. To reduce PCR and sequencing biases, unique molecular identifiers were incorporated into the TCR beta cDNA libraries. Every 1 to 10 million input T cells yielded approximately 500,000 cDNA molecules, meaning each molecule approximated one T cell. The patient libraries were prepared and sequenced using the same protocol as the earlier healthy control dataset. Samples belonging to the same batch were prepared together, multiplexed and sequenced on a shared HiSeq lane. The paper's data handling went like this. Raw barcoded reads were processed with MIGEC, and single-read molecular identifier groups were discarded before consensus assembly and CDR3 extraction. VDJtools was used for post-analysis of the clonotype tables, and diversity was normalized by down-sampling every dataset to the size of the smallest sample. Repertoire overlap clustering matched CDR3 amino acid but not nucleotide sequences to correct batch-related cross-sample contamination. TCRdb redid the processing of the public reads, applying fastp at Q25 and MiXCR, and retained in-frame beta chains. Each entry is one CDR3 protein sequence, shown with its most common DNA and genes. TCRdb, not the authors, supplied the V and J calls. The sample has fewer than 850,000 distinct CDR3 sequences on record, less than 35% of them singletons. Together, the top ten hold roughly 0.53% of the sample.

Per the germline V gene, ENHRY is the CDR1 and SYGVKD is the CDR2. From cysteine to phenylalanine, the CDR3 is 15 amino acids long. Only the CDR3 region is kept as DNA, spanning 45 bases read in frame from base 1. The germline V end is reduced by 4 bases and the J end by 0 bases; junction bases left unmatched: 2. As for this clonotype: Its antigen remains undetermined. The input lacks base qualities; no much larger clone sits a single base away.

The clonotype comes from a girl aged 5 to 17 with multiple sclerosis. The chain uses TRBV10-3 and TRBJ2-3; a stretch of 9 junction bases matches TRBD2. Sequenced: blood. The sequence in DNA is TGTGCCATCAGTGCTAGCGGGGAGAGCACAGATACGCAGTATTTT. Its protein reads: CAISASGESTDTQYF.